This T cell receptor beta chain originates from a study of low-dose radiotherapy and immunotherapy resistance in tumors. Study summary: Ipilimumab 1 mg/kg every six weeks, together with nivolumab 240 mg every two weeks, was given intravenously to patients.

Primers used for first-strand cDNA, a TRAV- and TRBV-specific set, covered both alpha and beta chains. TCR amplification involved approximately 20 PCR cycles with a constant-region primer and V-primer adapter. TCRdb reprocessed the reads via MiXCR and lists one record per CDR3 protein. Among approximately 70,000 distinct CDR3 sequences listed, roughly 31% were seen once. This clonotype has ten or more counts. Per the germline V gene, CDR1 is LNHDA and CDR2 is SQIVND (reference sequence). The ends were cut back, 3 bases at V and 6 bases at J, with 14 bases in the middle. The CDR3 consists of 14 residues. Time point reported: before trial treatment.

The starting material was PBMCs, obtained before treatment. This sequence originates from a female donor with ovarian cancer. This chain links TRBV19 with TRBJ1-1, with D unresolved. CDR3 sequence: CASSIIRQGAEAFF. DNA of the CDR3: TGTGCCAGTAGTATTATTCGACAAGGCGCTGAAGCTTTCTTT.